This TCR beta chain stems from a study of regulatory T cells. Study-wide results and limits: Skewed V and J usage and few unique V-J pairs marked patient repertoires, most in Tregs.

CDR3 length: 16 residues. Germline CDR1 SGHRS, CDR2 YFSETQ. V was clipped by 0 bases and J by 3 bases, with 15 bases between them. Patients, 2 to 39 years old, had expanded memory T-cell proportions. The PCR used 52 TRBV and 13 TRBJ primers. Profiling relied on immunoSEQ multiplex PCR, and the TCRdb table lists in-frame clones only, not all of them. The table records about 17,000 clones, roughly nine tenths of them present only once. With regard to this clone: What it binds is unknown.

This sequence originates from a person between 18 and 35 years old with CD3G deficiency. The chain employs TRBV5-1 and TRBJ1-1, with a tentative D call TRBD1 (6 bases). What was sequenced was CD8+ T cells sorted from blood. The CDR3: CASSLGTDRWDTEAFF. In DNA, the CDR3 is TGCGCCAGCAGCTTGGGGACTGACAGGTGGGACACTGAAGCTTTCTTT.